Here is one T cell receptor beta chain with its context. Its antigen is not yet known. Within one base of it there is no much larger clone, and no base qualities were kept. Counted from cysteine to phenylalanine, this CDR3 has 17 amino acids. Only CDR3 DNA is held: 51 bases, read in frame from base 1. V loses 7 bases at its end and J loses 2 bases; junction bases beyond the gene matches: 12. In the germline V gene, CDR1 corresponds to MDHEN and CDR2 to SYDVKM. The approximately 39 donors, aged about 6 to 95 years, were systemically healthy Caucasian individuals from Russia. Each donor gave around 9.9 milliliters of peripheral blood, collected into EDTA-treated Vacutainer tubes. Ficoll-Paque density-gradient centrifugation was used to isolate PBMCs, with at least 7 million per sample. Total RNA, at least 6 micrograms per sample, was extracted from PBMCs with Trizol reagent. For every donor, flow cytometry on a PBMC aliquot measured the percentage of naive CD45RAhigh/CD27high T cells.

This entry belongs to a study of blood T cells in healthy people across ages (dated by TCRdb to between 2014 and 2017). For the study in its entirety: In model experiments, roughly one uniquely barcoded TCR beta cDNA molecule per two T cells was captured by template switching. Using deep sequencing normalized with unique cDNA molecular identifiers, the study measured how TCR beta repertoire diversity changes with age. The donors were divided into four age groups: young (average roughly 17 years), middle-aged (about 40), aged (62) and long-lived (about 90). To avoid experimental bias, donors of different ages were randomly spread across the sequencing lanes. For two donors (one aged 18 to 29 and one aged 80 or older), the study analyzed two additional independent replicas of 1 million unique cDNA reads from the same blood draw.

Libraries were constructed by 5' RACE. Data came from an Illumina HiSeq 2500. A second roughly 7 to 12 cycle PCR used a sample-barcoded 5' primer and a J-beta primer mix. Each TCR beta cDNA molecule received a unique molecular identifier from a template-switch 5' adaptor carrying 12 random nucleotides. At least 3 million CDR3-containing paired-end reads were obtained from each sample. The Mint cDNA synthesis kit, primed by a TRBC-specific oligonucleotide, was used to synthesize first-strand cDNA from all RNA. After uracil-DNA glycosylase treatment, a first 18-cycle PCR used universal primers M1SS and BC2_uni_R on all cDNA. Processing in the source paper ran as follows. For normalization, 1 million high-quality reads were randomly selected from each sample, with every read carrying a distinct molecular identifier. Reads with shared molecular identifiers were discarded instead of being binned into consensus sequences. MiTCR, run with a Q25 quality threshold and the strictest error-elimination algorithm, handled CDR3 identification, clonotype clustering and error correction. A nonparametric unseen species model with Euler transformation was used to estimate lower-bound total TCR beta diversity. TCRdb ran its own pipeline on the public reads, namely fastp trimming at Q25 and MiXCR clone calling, and kept in-frame beta chains. Each entry merges the rows of one CDR3 protein and shows their most common DNA and genes. The V and J calls were determined by TCRdb, not by the authors. Within this sample are around 1.5 million distinct CDR3 sequences, with 34% of them counted one time only. The ten largest clones take up about 10% of the sample.

What the authors observed across the whole study: Observed TCR beta diversity correlated strongly with the percentage of naive T cells measured by flow cytometry. Compared with the aged group, more naive CD4+ T cells, fewer expanded clones and increased TCR diversity were shown by the long-lived group, suggesting age selection. As age increased, observed TCR beta diversity per million T cells dropped in a roughly linear way, and a significant reduction was already evident by age 40. Estimates of total diversity from one million sequenced T cells were regarded as lower bounds and underestimates. Conclusive comparison of naive and antigen-experienced compartments was prevented by the profiling of bulk unsorted PBMCs. Donor CMV infection status was unknown, potentially confounding age-related changes in expanded clonotypes.

The receptor was isolated from a woman aged 25 to 39 in good health. Sequencing was done on a sample of blood. The V and J segments used are TRBV28 and TRBJ2-7, with TRBD2 identical over 12 junction bases. The nucleotide sequence is given as TGTGCCAGCAACGGACTAGCGGGATCCATTCCCCCCTACGAGCAGTACTTC. Translated, it reads CASNGLAGSIPPYEQYF.